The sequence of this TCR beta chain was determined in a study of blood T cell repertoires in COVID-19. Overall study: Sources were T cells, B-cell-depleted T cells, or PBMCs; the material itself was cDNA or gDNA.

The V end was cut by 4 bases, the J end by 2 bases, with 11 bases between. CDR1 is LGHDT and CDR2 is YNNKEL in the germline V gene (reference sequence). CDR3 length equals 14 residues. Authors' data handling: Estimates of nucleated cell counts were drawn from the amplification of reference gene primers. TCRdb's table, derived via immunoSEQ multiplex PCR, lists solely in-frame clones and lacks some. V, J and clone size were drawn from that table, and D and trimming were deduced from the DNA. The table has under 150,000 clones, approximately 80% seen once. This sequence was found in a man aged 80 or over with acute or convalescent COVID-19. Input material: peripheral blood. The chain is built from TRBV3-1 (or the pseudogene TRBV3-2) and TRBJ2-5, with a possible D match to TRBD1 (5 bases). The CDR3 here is CASSRDRFQETQYF. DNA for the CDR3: TGTGCCAGCAGCCGCGACAGATTTCAAGAGACCCAGTACTTC.